This T cell receptor (beta chain) was observed in a study of radiation and T cells in renal cell carcinoma. The assay was immunoSEQ multiplex PCR, and TCRdb's table has in-frame clones only and misses some. The data hold some 100,000 clones, with 70% to 85% observed a single time. The sample's time point: baseline pretreatment blood. Treatment specified: 15 Gy SBRT to primary tumor, nephrectomy 4 weeks later. The receptor's source is a man aged 55-75 years with renal cell carcinoma. The sample in question was blood, obtained from a patient whose treatment included radiotherapy and nephrectomy.

CDR3 in amino acids: CASSAFGASEGLFVDEQFF. The CDR3 DNA sequence: TGTGCCAGCAGCGCGTTCGGGGCGAGTGAGGGACTGTTTGTCGATGAGCAGTTCTTC. The rearrangement joins TRBV5-4 to TRBJ2-1; a weak D match, TRBD2 (6 bases). Germline V CDR1 and CDR2: SGHNT, YYREEE (reference sequence). The V end lost 4 bases, the J end lost 8 bases, and 31 bases lay between the germline ends. CDR3 length: 19 residues. Full variable domain (rest looked up from reference TRBV5-4 and TRBJ2-1): ETGVTQSPTHLIKTRGQQVTLRCSSQSGHNTVSWYQQALGQGPQFIFQYYREEENGRGNFPPRFSGLQFPNYSSELNVNALELDDSALYLCASSAFGASEGLFVDEQFFGPGTRLTVL.